This T cell receptor beta chain stems from a study of control samples from healthy donors and cancer patients. TCRdb's copy holds only in-frame clones and misses some; the assay was immunoSEQ multiplex PCR. This sample has 100,000 to 150,000 clones, with more than 80% found just once. The CDR3 has 12 residues if both end residues are counted. Turning to this clone: Since the CDR3 does not end with the conserved phenylalanine or tryptophan, this likely comes from a read error. The DNA is omitted, as the CDR3 cannot be located on it reliably, and the CDR3 follows TCRdb's listing.

The chain couples TRBV12-3 or TRBV12-4 to TRBJ1-1; TRBD1 reflects the table's D call only, with no check against the DNA. The sample taken for sequencing was blood. The receptor was isolated from a young man in good health. CDR3 sequence: CASSLLGQGVTM.